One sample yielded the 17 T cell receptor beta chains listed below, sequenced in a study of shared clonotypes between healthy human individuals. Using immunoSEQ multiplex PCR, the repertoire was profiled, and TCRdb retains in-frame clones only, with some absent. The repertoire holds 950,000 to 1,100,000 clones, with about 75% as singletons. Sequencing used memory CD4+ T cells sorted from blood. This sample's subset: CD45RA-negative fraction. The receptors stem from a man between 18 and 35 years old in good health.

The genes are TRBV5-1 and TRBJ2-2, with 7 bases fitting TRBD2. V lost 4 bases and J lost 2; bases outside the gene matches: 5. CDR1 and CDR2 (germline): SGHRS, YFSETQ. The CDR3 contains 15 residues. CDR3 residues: CASSPQTSNTGELFF. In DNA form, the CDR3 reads TGCGCCAGCAGCCCACAGACTAGCAACACCGGGGAGCTGTTTTTT.

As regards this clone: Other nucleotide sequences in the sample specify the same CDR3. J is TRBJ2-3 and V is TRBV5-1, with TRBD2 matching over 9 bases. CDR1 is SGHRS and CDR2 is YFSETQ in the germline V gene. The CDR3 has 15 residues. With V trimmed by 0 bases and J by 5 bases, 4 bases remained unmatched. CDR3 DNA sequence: TGCGCCAGCAGCTTGGGGCTAGCGGGGAGAGATACGCAGTATTTT. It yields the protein CASSLGLAGRDTQYF. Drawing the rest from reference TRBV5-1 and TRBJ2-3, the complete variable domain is KAGVTQTPRYLIKTRGQQVTLSCSPISGHRSVSWYQQTPGQGLQFLFEYFSETQRNKGNFPGRFSGRQFSNSRSEMNVSTLELGDSALYLCASSLGLAGRDTQYFGPGTRLTVL.

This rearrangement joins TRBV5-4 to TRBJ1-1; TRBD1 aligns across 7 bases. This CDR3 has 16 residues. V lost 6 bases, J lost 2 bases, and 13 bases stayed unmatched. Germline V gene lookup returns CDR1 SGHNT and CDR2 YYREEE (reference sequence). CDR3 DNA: TGTGCCAGCACCACGTCCTCGGACAGGACTAACACTGAAGCTTTCTTT. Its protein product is CASTTSSDRTNTEAFF.

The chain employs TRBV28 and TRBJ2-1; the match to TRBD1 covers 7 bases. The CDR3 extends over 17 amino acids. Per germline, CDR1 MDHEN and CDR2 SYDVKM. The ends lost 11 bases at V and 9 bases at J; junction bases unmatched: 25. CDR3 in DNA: TGTGCCGCGACGCCAGGGGGTCAGGGTCTTTCTATTAGTGAGCAGTTCTTC. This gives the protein CAATPGGQGLSISEQFF.

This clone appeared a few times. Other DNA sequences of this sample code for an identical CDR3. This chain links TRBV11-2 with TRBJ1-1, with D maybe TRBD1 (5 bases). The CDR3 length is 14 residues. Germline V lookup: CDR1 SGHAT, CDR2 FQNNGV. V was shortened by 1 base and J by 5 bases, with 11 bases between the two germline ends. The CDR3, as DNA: TGTGCCAGCAGCTTAGGTCAGGGATCAACTGAAGCTTTCTTT. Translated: CASSLGQGSTEAFF.

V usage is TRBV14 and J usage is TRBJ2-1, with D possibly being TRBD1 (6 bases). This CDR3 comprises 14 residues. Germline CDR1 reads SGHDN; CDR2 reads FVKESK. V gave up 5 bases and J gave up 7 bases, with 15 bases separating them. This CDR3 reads CASSEAYRGNEQFF. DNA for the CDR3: TGTGCCAGCAGCGAAGCCTATAGGGGGAATGAGCAGTTCTTC.

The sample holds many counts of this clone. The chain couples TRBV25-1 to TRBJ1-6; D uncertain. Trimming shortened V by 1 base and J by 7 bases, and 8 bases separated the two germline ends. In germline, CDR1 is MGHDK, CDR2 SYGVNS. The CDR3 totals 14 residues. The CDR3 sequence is CASSELGINSPLHF. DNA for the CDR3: TGTGCCAGCAGTGAATTAGGAATAAATTCACCCCTCCACTTT.

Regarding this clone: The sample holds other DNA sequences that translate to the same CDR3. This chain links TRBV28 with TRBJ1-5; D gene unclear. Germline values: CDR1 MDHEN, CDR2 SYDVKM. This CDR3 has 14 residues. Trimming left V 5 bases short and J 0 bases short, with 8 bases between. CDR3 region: CASSTGSSNQPQHF. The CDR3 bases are TGTGCCAGCAGTACGGGATCTAGCAATCAGCCCCAGCATTTT.

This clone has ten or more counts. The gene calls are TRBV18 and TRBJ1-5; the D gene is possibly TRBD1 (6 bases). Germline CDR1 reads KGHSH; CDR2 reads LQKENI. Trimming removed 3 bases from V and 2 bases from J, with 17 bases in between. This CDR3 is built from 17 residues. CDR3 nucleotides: TGTGCCAGCTCACCGTCCAGGGGTCAACAGGGCAATCAGCCCCAGCATTTT. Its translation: CASSPSRGQQGNQPQHF.

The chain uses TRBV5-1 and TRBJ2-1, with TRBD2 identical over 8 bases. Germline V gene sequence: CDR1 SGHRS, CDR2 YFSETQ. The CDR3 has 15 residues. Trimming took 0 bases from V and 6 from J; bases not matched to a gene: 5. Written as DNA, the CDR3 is TGCGCCAGCAGCTTGGCCCTGGGACTAGTCAATGAGCAGTTCTTC. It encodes CASSLALGLVNEQFF.

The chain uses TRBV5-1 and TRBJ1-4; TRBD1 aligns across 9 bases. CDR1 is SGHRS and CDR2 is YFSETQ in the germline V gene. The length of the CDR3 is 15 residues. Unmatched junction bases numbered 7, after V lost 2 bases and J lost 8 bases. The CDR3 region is CASSLTGGAREKLFF. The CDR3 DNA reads TGCGCCAGCAGCTTAACAGGGGGCGCAAGGGAAAAACTGTTTTTT.

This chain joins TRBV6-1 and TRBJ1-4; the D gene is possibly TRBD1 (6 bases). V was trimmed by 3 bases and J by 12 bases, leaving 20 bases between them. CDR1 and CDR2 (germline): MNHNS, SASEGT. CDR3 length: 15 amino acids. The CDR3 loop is CASSEKSRQVRELFF. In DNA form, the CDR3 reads TGTGCCAGCAGTGAGAAGTCACGACAGGTTCGTGAACTGTTTTTT.

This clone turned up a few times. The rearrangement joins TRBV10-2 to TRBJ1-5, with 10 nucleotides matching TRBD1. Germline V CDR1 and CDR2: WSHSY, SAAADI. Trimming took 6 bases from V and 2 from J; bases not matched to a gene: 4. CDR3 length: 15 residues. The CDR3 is CASRGDRGGNQPQHF. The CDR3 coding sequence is TGCGCCAGCAGGGGGGACAGGGGCGGCAATCAGCCCCAGCATTTT.

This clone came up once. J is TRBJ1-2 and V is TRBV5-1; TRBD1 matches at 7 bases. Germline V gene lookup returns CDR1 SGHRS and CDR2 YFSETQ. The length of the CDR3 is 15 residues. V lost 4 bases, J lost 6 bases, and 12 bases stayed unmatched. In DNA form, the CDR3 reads TGCGCCAGCAGCGCCCCACAGGGGCCGGGAGATGGCTACACCTTC. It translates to CASSAPQGPGDGYTF.

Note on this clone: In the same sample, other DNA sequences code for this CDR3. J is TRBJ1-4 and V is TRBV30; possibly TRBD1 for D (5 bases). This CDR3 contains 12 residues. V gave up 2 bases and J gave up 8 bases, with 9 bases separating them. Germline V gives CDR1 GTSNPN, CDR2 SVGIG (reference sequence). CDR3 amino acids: CAWSSGGEKLFF. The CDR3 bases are TGTGCCTGGAGTTCTGGGGGGGAAAAACTGTTTTTT. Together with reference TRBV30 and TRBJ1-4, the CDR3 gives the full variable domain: SQTIHQWPATLVQPVGSPLSLECTVEGTSNPNLYWYRQAAGRGLQLLFYSVGIGQISSEVPQNLSASRPQDRQFILSSKKLLLSDSGFYLCAWSSGGEKLFFGSGTQLSVL.

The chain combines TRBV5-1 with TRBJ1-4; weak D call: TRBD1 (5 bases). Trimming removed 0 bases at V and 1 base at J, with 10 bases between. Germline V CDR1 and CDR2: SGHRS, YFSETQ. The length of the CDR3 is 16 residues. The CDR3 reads CASSLEGDRTNEKLFF. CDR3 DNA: TGCGCCAGCAGCTTGGAAGGGGATAGAACTAATGAAAAACTGTTTTTT.

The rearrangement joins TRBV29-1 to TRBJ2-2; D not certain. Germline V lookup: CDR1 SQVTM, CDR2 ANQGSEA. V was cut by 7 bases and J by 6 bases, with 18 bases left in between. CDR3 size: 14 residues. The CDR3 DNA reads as TGCAGCGCGGCCCCGGGCTACTCACCCGGGGAGCTGTTTTTT. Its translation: CSAAPGYSPGELFF.